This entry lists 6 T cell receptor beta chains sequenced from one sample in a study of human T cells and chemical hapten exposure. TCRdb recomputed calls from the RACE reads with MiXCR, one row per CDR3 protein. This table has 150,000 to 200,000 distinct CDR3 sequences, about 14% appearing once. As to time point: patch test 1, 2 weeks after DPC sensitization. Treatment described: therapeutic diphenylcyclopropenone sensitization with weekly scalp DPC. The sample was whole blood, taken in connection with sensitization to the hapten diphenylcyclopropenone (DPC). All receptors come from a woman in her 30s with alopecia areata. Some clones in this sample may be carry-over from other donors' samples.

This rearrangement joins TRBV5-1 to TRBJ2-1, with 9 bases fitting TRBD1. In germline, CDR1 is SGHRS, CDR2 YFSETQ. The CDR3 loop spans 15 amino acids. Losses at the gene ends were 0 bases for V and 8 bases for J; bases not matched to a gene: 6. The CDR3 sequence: CASSLAGTGWDEQFF. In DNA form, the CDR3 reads TGCGCCAGCAGCTTGGCCGGGACAGGGTGGGATGAGCAGTTCTTC.

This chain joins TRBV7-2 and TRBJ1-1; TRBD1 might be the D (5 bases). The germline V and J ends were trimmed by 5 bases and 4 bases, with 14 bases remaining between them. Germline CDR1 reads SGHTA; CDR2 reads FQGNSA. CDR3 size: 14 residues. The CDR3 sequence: CASSRDFRSTEAFF. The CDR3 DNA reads TGTGCCAGCAGCCGGGACTTCCGAAGCACTGAAGCTTTCTTT.

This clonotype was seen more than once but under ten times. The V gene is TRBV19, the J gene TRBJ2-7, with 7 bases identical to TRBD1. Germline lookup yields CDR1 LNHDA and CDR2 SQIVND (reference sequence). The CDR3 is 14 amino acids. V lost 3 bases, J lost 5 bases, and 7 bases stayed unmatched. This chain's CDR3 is CASSIIGGADEQYF. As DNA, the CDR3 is TGTGCCAGTAGTATTATAGGGGGCGCGGACGAGCAGTACTTC.

CDR3 amino acids: CASSPTSTGFFTEAFF. Here the CDR3 DNA reads TGTGCCAGCAGCCCAACATCGACAGGGTTCTTCACTGAAGCTTTCTTT. This chain connects TRBV7-2 to TRBJ1-1, with TRBD1 matching over 7 bases. The CDR3 covers 16 residues. Per germline, CDR1 SGHTA and CDR2 FQGNSA. V lost 5 bases and J lost 4; bases outside the gene matches: 13.

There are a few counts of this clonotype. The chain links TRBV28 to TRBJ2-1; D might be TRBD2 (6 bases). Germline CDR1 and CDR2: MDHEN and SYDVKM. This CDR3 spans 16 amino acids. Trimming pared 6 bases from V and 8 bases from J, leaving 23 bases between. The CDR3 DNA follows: TGTGCCAGCAGCCCTAACCTCTCCGGGAGAGGAGATGAGCAGTTCTTC. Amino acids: CASSPNLSGRGDEQFF.

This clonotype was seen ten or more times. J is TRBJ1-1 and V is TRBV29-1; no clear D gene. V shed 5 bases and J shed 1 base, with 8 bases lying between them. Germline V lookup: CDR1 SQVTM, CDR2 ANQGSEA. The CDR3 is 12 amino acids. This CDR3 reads CSVSDKNTEAFF. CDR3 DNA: TGCAGCGTTAGTGACAAGAACACTGAAGCTTTCTTT.